The clone carrying this T cell receptor beta chain was found once. Antigen specificity is unknown. TCRdb reprocessed the multiplex PCR reads with MiXCR, giving one entry per CDR3 protein. The top ten hold roughly 21% of the sample, which has fewer than 25,000 distinct CDR3 sequences, approximately 64% seen once. This sample is part of a study of breast tumors, draining lymph nodes, adjacent tissues. Study outcomes and limitations: Tumors had less TCR diversity than lymph nodes, more than nontumor tissue. Tumor and nontumor repertoires were significantly more similar in luminal-like than in basal-like breast cancer. The data were judged consistent with most tumor T cells coming from lymph node and expanding in tumor. That most tumor T cells come from lymph nodes remained unproven.

The CDR3 runs to 15 residues. CDR1 and CDR2 (germline): SGHVS, FQNEAQ. The germline V and J ends were trimmed by 0 bases and 2 bases, with 10 bases remaining between them. The sequence was obtained from a female donor with breast cancer. Some clones in this sample may be carry-over from other donors' samples. Material for sequencing was tumor-adjacent breast tissue. The chain has TRBV7-8 and TRBJ1-2; D is perhaps TRBD1 (5 bases). CDR3 coding DNA: TGTGCCAGCAGCTTAGCAGTAGGGGAAAACTATGGCTACACCTTC. This codes for CASSLAVGENYGYTF.